Listed below are T cell receptor beta chains from one sample, sequenced in a study of cytomegalovirus exposure and HLA in healthy donors. Produced via immunoSEQ multiplex PCR; TCRdb's table is partial and in-frame only. The profile shows under 200,000 clones, 70% to 85% of them singletons. Sequenced input: PBMCs. These receptors were collected from a man aged 35-49 years in good health and CMV-seronegative. Both conserved end residues are part of each CDR3. A D gene is named only where the DNA matches it firmly. A clone size is listed for some rows: how often the clone was seen (once, few, many), or a class if it is expanded.

CDR3	DNA	size	V	D	J
CASSPRAENAGELFF	TGTGCCAGCTCACCACGGGCTGAGAACGCCGGGGAGCTGTTTTTT	.	TRBV18	.	TRBJ2-2
CASSPKDTYEQYF	TGTGCCAGCAGTCCCAAAGACACCTACGAGCAGTACTTC	few	TRBV27	.	TRBJ2-7
CASSFPQRQGKDTQYF	TGTGCCAGCAGCTTCCCCCAGAGGCAGGGAAAAGATACGCAGTATTTT	.	TRBV5-4	.	TRBJ2-3
CASTPTISNYGYTF	TGTGCCAGTACCCCGACAATTTCCAACTATGGCTACACCTTC	.	TRBV19	.	TRBJ1-2
CASSVTGGSYEQYF	TGTGCCAGCAGCGTTACCGGGGGCTCCTACGAGCAGTACTTC	once	TRBV9	.	TRBJ2-7
CSAQQGAIYEQYF	TGCAGCGCTCAACAGGGGGCGATTTACGAGCAGTACTTC	.	TRBV29-1	TRBD1	TRBJ2-7
CASSRGSEGYEQYF	TGCGCCAGCAGCCGGGGATCGGAAGGCTACGAGCAGTACTTC	few	TRBV5-1	.	TRBJ2-7
CASRGQPSRNTGELFF	TGCGCCAGCAGGGGACAGCCCTCGAGGAACACCGGGGAGCTGTTTTTT	.	TRBV10-2	TRBD1	TRBJ2-2
CASSPLAMNTEAFF	TGTGCCAGCAGCCCTCTCGCTATGAACACTGAAGCTTTCTTT	.	TRBV6-5	.	TRBJ1-1
CASSKDRERSYEQYF	TGCGCCAGCAGCAAAGACAGGGAAAGGTCCTACGAGCAGTACTTC	.	TRBV10-1	TRBD1	TRBJ2-7
CASSIGQGNTEAFF	TGCGCCAGCAGCATAGGACAGGGTAACACTGAAGCTTTCTTT	.	TRBV5-1	TRBD1	TRBJ1-1
CASSVGTGRYQPQHF	TGTGCCAGCAGTGTCGGGACAGGACGTTATCAGCCCCAGCATTTT	once	TRBV2	TRBD1	TRBJ1-5
CASREHRVSDEKLFF	TGCGCCAGCAGGGAGCACAGGGTCTCCGATGAAAAACTGTTTTTT	few	TRBV4-1	.	TRBJ1-4
CASRLAGGPYEQYF	TGTGCCAGCAGATTAGCGGGGGGGCCGTACGAGCAGTACTTC	.	TRBV27	TRBD2	TRBJ2-7
CAWAGTGGYTF	TGTGCCTGGGCCGGGACAGGCGGCTACACCTTC	.	TRBV30	TRBD1	TRBJ1-2
CASSEIRDRVAGELFF	TGCGCCAGCAGTGAGATCAGGGACAGGGTGGCCGGGGAGCTGTTTTTT	.	TRBV10-1	TRBD1	TRBJ2-2
CASSIDLPGDTQYF	TGTGCCAGTAGTATAGATCTTCCGGGAGATACGCAGTATTTT	.	TRBV19	.	TRBJ2-3
CASTIQPQDRGVNEQFF	TGCGCCAGCACCATACAGCCCCAGGATCGGGGGGTCAATGAGCAGTTCTTC	.	TRBV5-1	TRBD2	TRBJ2-1
CASSLGTAYQPQHF	TGTGCCAGCAGTTTAGGCACCGCTTATCAGCCCCAGCATTTT	.	TRBV28	.	TRBJ1-5
CASSQESDSPLHF	TGCGCCAGCAGCCAAGAGTCGGATTCACCCCTCCACTTT	.	TRBV4-3	.	TRBJ1-6
CASSPASESNEKLFF	TGTGCCAGCTCACCGGCCAGCGAATCTAATGAAAAACTGTTTTTT	.	TRBV18	.	TRBJ1-4
CASSYSGQGTNQPQHF	TGTGCCAGCAGTTACTCTGGGCAGGGAACCAATCAGCCCCAGCATTTT	.	TRBV6-6	.	TRBJ1-5
CASSRIRQGAPDTQYF	TGCGCCAGCAGCAGGATAAGACAGGGTGCCCCAGATACGCAGTATTTT	.	TRBV5-1	TRBD1	TRBJ2-3
CASSFQGGQPQHF	TGTGCCAGCAGCTTTCAGGGGGGTCAGCCCCAGCATTTT	few	TRBV5-8	TRBD1	TRBJ1-5
CAFSAGQRGYTF	TGTGCCTTCTCGGCGGGACAGAGGGGCTACACCTTC	.	TRBV10-3	TRBD1	TRBJ1-2
CAWTTLQGGSSPLHF	TGTGCCTGGACCACCCTACAGGGAGGGAGTTCACCCCTCCACTTT	.	TRBV30	.	TRBJ1-6
CASSQNPTYEQYF	TGCGCCAGCAGCCAAAACCCTACCTACGAGCAGTACTTC	few	TRBV4-1	.	TRBJ2-7
CSSSSLLAGGPDEQFF	TGTTCCAGCAGCTCCCTCCTAGCGGGGGGGCCCGATGAGCAGTTCTTC	few	TRBV7-9	TRBD2	TRBJ2-1
CASSSHWEGNTGELFF	TGTGCCAGCAGCTCCCATTGGGAGGGGAACACCGGGGAGCTGTTTTTT	.	TRBV11-3	TRBD2	TRBJ2-2
CASSLEQGARGGYGYTF	TGTGCCAGCAGCTTGGAACAGGGGGCAAGGGGGGGCTATGGCTACACCTTC	.	TRBV5-4	TRBD1	TRBJ1-2
CAWNLGGLYHYTF	TGTGCCTGGAACTTGGGGGGGCTGTACCACTACACCTTC	.	TRBV30	.	TRBJ1-2
CASRAGRRTEAFF	TGTGCCAGCCGGGCAGGGCGGCGGACTGAAGCTTTCTTT	once	TRBV27	.	TRBJ1-1
CASSPGLAGAPKNIQYF	TGCGCCAGCAGCCCGGGACTAGCGGGGGCCCCTAAAAACATTCAGTACTTC	.	TRBV5-1	TRBD2	TRBJ2-4
CASSAGWGTDTQYF	TGCGCCAGCAGCGCGGGTTGGGGCACAGATACGCAGTATTTT	few	TRBV10-2	.	TRBJ2-3
CASGLVLGGPPDTQYF	TGTGCTAGTGGTTTGGTATTGGGAGGGCCACCAGATACGCAGTATTTT	.	TRBV12-5	TRBD2	TRBJ2-3
CASSSTGDEQFF	TGTGCCAGCAGCTCTACGGGGGATGAGCAGTTCTTC	.	TRBV7-3	.	TRBJ2-1
CASSIRDSDTEAFF	TGTGCCAGCAGCATCCGGGACAGCGACACTGAAGCTTTCTTT	.	TRBV7-9	TRBD1	TRBJ1-1
CASSENLAGTGELFF	TGTGCCAGCAGTGAAAACCTAGCGGGCACCGGGGAGCTGTTTTTT	.	TRBV2	TRBD2	TRBJ2-2
CARLEPKTRNTEAFF	TGTGCCAGACTAGAGCCGAAAACTAGAAACACTGAAGCTTTCTTT	.	TRBV2	.	TRBJ1-1
CASSPFTGTGAAQETQYF	TGTGCCAGCAGTCCATTCACCGGGACAGGGGCAGCCCAAGAGACCCAGTACTTC	few	TRBV28	TRBD1	TRBJ2-5
CAISDNGGPNYGYTF	TGTGCCATCAGTGACAATGGAGGGCCGAACTATGGCTACACCTTC	.	TRBV10-3	.	TRBJ1-2
CASRRQGGYEQYF	TGTGCCAGCAGAAGACAGGGGGGCTACGAGCAGTACTTC	.	TRBV27	TRBD1	TRBJ2-7
CASSEGRGIHTQYF	TGCGCCAGCAGTGAAGGCAGGGGGATACATACGCAGTATTTT	.	TRBV10-1	TRBD1	TRBJ2-3
CASRWTGGTGELFF	TGTGCCAGCAGATGGACAGGGGGCACCGGGGAGCTGTTTTTT	few	TRBV6-5	TRBD1	TRBJ2-2
CASKTGPEKLFF	TGTGCCAGCAAGACAGGGCCCGAAAAACTGTTTTTT	.	TRBV28	TRBD1	TRBJ1-4
CASSVGGDPGSPLHF	TGTGCCAGCAGTGTTGGGGGGGATCCGGGTTCACCCCTCCACTTT	.	TRBV2	.	TRBJ1-6
CASSLSDKWLDEQFF	TGTGCCAGCAGCTTGAGCGATAAATGGTTAGATGAGCAGTTCTTC	.	TRBV7-9	.	TRBJ2-1
CAISAGGRTDTQYF	TGTGCCATCAGTGCCGGCGGGCGCACAGATACGCAGTATTTT	.	TRBV10-3	.	TRBJ2-3
CASRQQGAVGYTF	TGTGCCAGCAGGCAACAGGGGGCCGTGGGCTACACCTTC	once	TRBV27	TRBD1	TRBJ1-2
CASSLDGGFTDTQYF	TGTGCCAGCAGCTTGGATGGGGGCTTCACAGATACGCAGTATTTT	.	TRBV5-4	.	TRBJ2-3
CSVGGWDSPYEQYF	TGCAGCGTTGGCGGGTGGGACAGCCCCTACGAGCAGTACTTC	.	TRBV29-1	TRBD1	TRBJ2-7
CASSFGQNYGYTF	TGTGCCAGCAGCTTTGGGCAGAACTATGGCTACACCTTC	.	TRBV7-3	.	TRBJ1-2
CASSLNLGQAVGKLFF	TGTGCCAGCAGCTTAAACCTAGGACAGGCGGTGGGAAAACTGTTTTTT	.	TRBV7-9	TRBD1	TRBJ1-4
CAWSVLAGGPGELFF	TGTGCCTGGAGTGTTCTAGCGGGGGGGCCCGGGGAGCTGTTTTTT	.	TRBV30	TRBD2	TRBJ2-2
CASSRTRSTDTQYF	TGTGCCAGTAGCCGGACACGGAGCACAGATACGCAGTATTTT	.	TRBV19	.	TRBJ2-3
CASVRSYEQYF	TGTGCCAGCGTGCGGAGCTACGAGCAGTACTTC	.	TRBV6-4	.	TRBJ2-7
CASSQGSGTENQPQHF	TGCGCCAGCAGCCAAGGTTCCGGGACAGAAAATCAGCCCCAGCATTTT	few	TRBV4-1	TRBD1	TRBJ1-5
CAWNPTGANNQPQHF	TGTGCCTGGAACCCGACAGGGGCCAACAATCAGCCCCAGCATTTT	.	TRBV30	TRBD1	TRBJ1-5